Here is one T cell receptor beta chain with its context. Its antigen is as yet unknown. CDR3 size: 13 residues. The germline V gene encodes CDR1 MNHEY and CDR2 SVGAGI. The ends lost 6 bases at V and 9 bases at J; junction bases unmatched: 10. This entry comes from a study of cytomegalovirus exposure and HLA in healthy donors. At the level of the study: A data release that came early held 75 million to 85 million unique TCRs from HLA-typed donors. Of roughly 400 genotyped donors, roughly 81% grouped in the Caucasian-associated ancestry cluster. Study findings and constraints: Whilst most TCR sequences proved rare, a subset of public TCRs occurred across many donors.

PCR involved 60 Vbeta and 13 Jbeta primers. This table comes from immunoSEQ multiplex PCR, and its TCRdb copy is limited to in-frame clones, with some not included. The sample has about 130,000 clones, about 74% seen once. The sequence came from a man aged 18 to 29 in good health and CMV-seropositive. The sequenced sample was PBMCs. The rearrangement links TRBV6-5 to TRBJ2-7; 8 nucleotides line up with TRBD1. The DNA of the CDR3 is TGTGCCAGCAGCGTTGGGACAGGCGAAGGGCAGTACTTC. It encodes CASSVGTGEGQYF.